Listed here are 17 T cell receptor beta chains from one sample, sequenced in a study of CD8 T cells in ankylosing spondylitis. Study-level results: A TCR beta motif made of several highly homologous variants seemed typical of ankylosing spondylitis blood.

Their specific antigens are unknown. TCRdb called the 5' RACE reads again in MiXCR, with one record for every CDR3 protein. This table has 250,000 to 350,000 distinct CDR3 sequences, approximately 8.2% appearing once. The sequenced sample was blood, either unsorted or a sorted T cell fraction (not recorded which). The receptors come from a male donor with ankylosing spondylitis.

This clonotype appeared a single time. At one boundary the junction diverges from the germline segment, which might be a read error. The chain uses TRBV11-1 and TRBJ2-2; D is unclear. The CDR3 length is 16 residues. The germline gives CDR1 SGHAT, CDR2 FQDESV (reference sequence). The CDR3 is CASSPKGGSNAGELFF. The CDR3 DNA is TGTGCCAGCAGCCCGAAGGGTGGCTCGAACGCCGGGGAGCTGTTTTTT.

The rearrangement uses TRBV29-1 and TRBJ2-1, with 12 bases matching TRBD2. Germline V gene lookup returns CDR1 SQVTM and CDR2 ANQGSEA. CDR3 length: 13 residues. Unmatched junction bases numbered 6, after V lost 6 bases and J lost 9 bases. CDR3 sequence: CSVRLAGDGEQFF. As DNA, the CDR3 is TGCAGCGTCAGACTAGCGGGAGATGGTGAGCAGTTCTTC.

This clonotype was detected ten times or more. The rearrangement joins TRBV9 to TRBJ2-1; D call uncertain. The V end lost 0 bases, the J end lost 5 bases, and 9 bases lay between the germline ends. This CDR3 region has 14 residues. Per the germline V gene, CDR1 is SGDLS and CDR2 is YYNGEE. CDR3 coding DNA: TGTGCCAGCAGCGTAGGGGTTAGGGACAATGAGCAGTTCTTC. Translation gives CASSVGVRDNEQFF.

This clonotype was counted only a few times. This chain joins TRBV18 and TRBJ2-1, with TRBD1 matching 8 bases. CDR1 is KGHSH and CDR2 is LQKENI in the germline V gene. With V trimmed by 0 bases and J by 6 bases, 22 bases remained unmatched. The CDR3 has 21 residues. The CDR3 here is CASSPPPIGDVRQGSVNEQFF. The DNA of the CDR3 is TGTGCCAGCTCACCACCTCCCATTGGTGACGTGAGACAGGGGTCCGTCAATGAGCAGTTCTTC.

This clonotype was detected only a few times. The chain employs TRBV3-1 and TRBJ2-7; D remains ambiguous. The CDR3 loop spans 12 amino acids. V shed 1 base and J shed 6 bases, with 7 bases lying between them. Germline loops: CDR1 LGHDT, CDR2 YNNKEL (reference sequence). The CDR3: CASSQAQSEQYF. CDR3 in DNA: TGTGCCAGCAGCCAAGCTCAAAGCGAGCAGTACTTC.

Only a few counts were recorded for this clonotype. The chain couples TRBV4-3 to TRBJ2-5; no clear D gene. V was cut by 1 base and J by 1 base, with 10 bases left in between. Per germline, CDR1 LGHNA and CDR2 YSLEER. The CDR3 is 15 amino acids. CDR3 bases: TGCGCCAGCAGCCAAGGATCCCGGACCCAAGAGACCCAGTACTTC. Translating gives CASSQGSRTQETQYF.

V and J are TRBV12-3 or TRBV12-4 and TRBJ2-7; 8 bases are a match to TRBD2. This CDR3 has 14 amino acids. V shed 4 bases, J shed 5 bases, and the junction held 7 bases outside the gene matches. DNA for the CDR3: TGTGCCAGCAGTTACGCCGGGAGGGCCCACGAGCAGTACTTC. It translates to CASSYAGRAHEQYF.

This clonotype has at least ten counts. V and J are TRBV5-6 and TRBJ2-3; 14 bases are a match to TRBD2. The V segment lost 4 bases and the J segment 7 bases; nucleotides outside the gene matches: 5. This CDR3 has 15 residues. CDR1 is SGHDT and CDR2 is YYEEEE in the germline V gene. CDR3 bases: TGTGCCAGCAGCAAGGGACTAGCGGGAGTGTATACGCAGTATTTT. This encodes CASSKGLAGVYTQYF.

This clonotype was observed at least ten times. This chain links TRBV9 with TRBJ2-1; possibly TRBD2 for D (5 bases). Germline V gene sequence: CDR1 SGDLS, CDR2 YYNGEE. This CDR3 contains 15 residues. V was trimmed by 4 bases and J by 0 bases, leaving 11 bases between them. CDR3 bases: TGTGCCAGCAGCCCAGCGGTCCGCTCCTACAATGAGCAGTTCTTC. Amino acids: CASSPAVRSYNEQFF.

This clonotype was counted at least ten times. V gene TRBV6-1 combines with J gene TRBJ2-3, with 11 bases aligning to TRBD2. V shed 5 bases, J shed 5 bases, and the junction held 6 bases outside the gene matches. CDR1 is MNHNS, CDR2 SASEGT, per germline. CDR3 length equals 15 residues. The CDR3 reads CASSHSGRAIDTQYF. The CDR3 nucleotides are TGTGCCAGCAGTCATAGCGGGAGGGCCATAGATACGCAGTATTTT.

This clonotype was counted at least ten times. The genes are TRBV7-8 and TRBJ1-2, with D uncertain. The length of the CDR3 is 15 residues. Trimming left V 0 bases short and J 4 bases short, with 12 bases between. Germline V gene data show CDR1 as SGHVS and CDR2 as FQNEAQ. The CDR3, as DNA: TGTGCCAGCAGCTTAGCTTCGTCTTGGGCCTATGGCTACACCTTC. Its translation is CASSLASSWAYGYTF.

The chain recombines TRBV2 with TRBJ1-5; 9 bases are shared with TRBD1. From germline, CDR1 is SNHLY and CDR2 FYNNEI. With V trimmed by 1 base and J by 7 bases, 5 bases remained unmatched. The CDR3 spans 15 residues. CDR3 protein: CASSEGTGVWQPQHF. The CDR3 DNA reads TGTGCCAGCAGTGAAGGGACAGGGGTTTGGCAGCCCCAGCATTTT.

This chain uses TRBV20-1 with TRBJ2-2; 7 nucleotides line up with TRBD2. V shed 0 bases and J 3 bases; nucleotides not matched to a gene: 4. The germline CDR1 and CDR2 sequences are DFQATT and SNEGSKA (reference sequence). The CDR3 totals 15 residues. The CDR3 loop reads CSARDGGKDTGELFF. Written as DNA, the CDR3 is TGCAGTGCTAGAGACGGGGGGAAGGACACCGGGGAGCTGTTTTTT.

This clonotype was seen ten or more times. The chain links TRBV7-3 to TRBJ1-1; no clear D gene. Germline V CDR1 and CDR2: SGHTA, FQGTGA. Trimming shortened V by 5 bases and J by 4 bases, and 11 bases separated the two germline ends. The length of the CDR3 is 13 residues. As DNA, the CDR3 is TGTGCCAGCAGCACGGAGGGTTTCACTGAAGCTTTCTTT. Its translation: CASSTEGFTEAFF.

This clonotype was recorded a few times. This chain joins TRBV20-1 and TRBJ2-5, with unresolved D. Trimming removed 7 bases at V and 3 bases at J, with 9 bases between. In germline, CDR1 is DFQATT, CDR2 SNEGSKA (reference sequence). The CDR3 is 11 residues long. CDR3 protein: CSVMQKETQYF. The CDR3 nucleotides are TGCAGTGTGATGCAGAAAGAGACCCAGTACTTC.

This clonotype was recorded at least ten times. The genes are TRBV7-2 and TRBJ2-1; a weak D match, TRBD2 (6 bases). V lost 6 bases, J lost 9 bases, and 24 bases lay in between. Germline lookup yields CDR1 SGHTA and CDR2 FQGNSA. The CDR3 sequence is 16 residues long. DNA of the CDR3: TGTGCCAGCAGTTACTTAGTAGTGGGGGAGGCCACTGAGCAGTTCTTC. Translating it yields CASSYLVVGEATEQFF.

At least ten counts were recorded for this clonotype. V is TRBV28 and J is TRBJ2-5; perhaps D is TRBD1 or TRBD2 (6 bases each). The CDR3 is 15 residues long. V lost 5 bases to trimming and J lost 2 bases, with 15 bases between them. Germline V gives CDR1 MDHEN, CDR2 SYDVKM. For the CDR3, the DNA is TGTGCCAGCAGTCCATTCGGGGGCAAACAAGAGACCCAGTACTTC. As protein: CASSPFGGKQETQYF. The variable domain in full, with the rest retrieved from reference TRBV28 and TRBJ2-5, is DVKVTQSSRYLVKRTGEKVFLECVQDMDHENMFWYRQDPGLGLRLIYFSYDVKMKEKGDIPEGYSVSREKKERFSLILESASTNQTSMYLCASSPFGGKQETQYFGPGTRLLVL.